Shown below are 11 T cell receptor beta chains from a single sample sequenced in a study of blood T cell repertoires in COVID-19. Sequenced by immunoSEQ multiplex PCR; TCRdb stores in-frame clones only, minus some. Among about 100,000 clones, around four fifths were seen once, and the ten largest hold roughly an eighth. The sample comprised peripheral blood. These receptors were obtained from a man aged 50 to 59 with active or convalescent COVID-19.

The table lists this clone with a count of one. The chain is built from TRBV30 and TRBJ1-1; weak D call: TRBD1 (6 bases). V shed 3 bases and J shed 4 bases, with 12 bases lying between them. Germline V gene sequence: CDR1 GTSNPN, CDR2 SVGIG (reference sequence). The CDR3 length is 13 residues. CDR3 amino acids: CAWRVNRATEAFF. The CDR3 nucleotides read TGTGCCTGGAGGGTTAACAGGGCCACTGAAGCTTTCTTT.

The chain joins TRBV5-4 to TRBJ2-1; perhaps TRBD1 as D (6 bases). The V gene lost 0 bases and the J gene lost 5 bases, with 21 bases spanning the gap. Germline CDR1 is SGHNT and CDR2 is YYREEE (reference sequence). The CDR3 has 18 amino acids. The CDR3 here is CASSLGTYLWTEDNEQFF. The CDR3 coding sequence is TGTGCCAGCAGCTTGGGGACTTATCTCTGGACAGAAGACAATGAGCAGTTCTTC.

This sequence joins TRBV11-3 and TRBJ2-7, with 7 positions matching TRBD2. The germline V gene encodes CDR1 SGHNT and CDR2 YENEEA. The CDR3 totals 14 residues. V lost 8 bases and J lost 6; bases outside the gene matches: 13. CDR3 DNA: TGTGCCAGCGGGCACCTCGGCGGGAGTCGCGAGCAGTACTTC. Amino acid sequence: CASGHLGGSREQYF.

V usage is TRBV14 and J usage is TRBJ2-5; perhaps TRBD2 as D (5 bases). Germline assignment: CDR1 SGHDN and CDR2 FVKESK. The V end lost 0 bases, the J end lost 5 bases, and 10 bases lay between the germline ends. The CDR3 runs to 14 residues. The CDR3 nucleotides are TGTGCCAGCAGCCAAGAATTGAGGGTGGAGACCCAGTACTTC. As protein: CASSQELRVETQYF.

The J gene is TRBJ1-1, the V gene TRBV12-3 or TRBV12-4; 7 bases are shared with TRBD1. Trimming cost V 4 bases and J 5 bases; bases outside gene matches: 4. The CDR3 contains 13 residues. CDR3 in DNA: TGTGCCAGCAGTTGGACAGGTGGGACTGAAGCTTTCTTT. It specifies CASSWTGGTEAFF.

The chain employs TRBV6-4 and TRBJ2-2, with TRBD1 matching over 9 bases. After removal of 6 bases from V and 4 bases from J, the junction contained 6 bases not matched to a gene. CDR1 is MRHNA and CDR2 is SNTAGT in the germline V gene. CDR3 length: 15 residues. CDR3 nucleotide sequence: TGTGCCAGCAGATCAGACAGGGGGAGCACCGGGGAGCTGTTTTTT. Translated: CASRSDRGSTGELFF.

The chain couples TRBV30 to TRBJ1-1, with D tentatively TRBD1 (5 bases). The V and J ends lost 4 bases and 7 bases respectively, with 10 bases between them. There are 11 residues in the CDR3. In germline, CDR1 is GTSNPN, CDR2 SVGIG (reference sequence). CDR3 sequence reads: CAWTRQHEAFF. CDR3 bases: TGTGCCTGGACCAGACAGCATGAAGCTTTCTTT.

This clone appeared a single time. The rearrangement joins TRBV11-3 to TRBJ1-1, with 12 bases matching TRBD1. CDR1 and CDR2 (germline): SGHNT, YENEEA. Trimming cost V 3 bases and J 0 bases; bases outside gene matches: 5. The CDR3 spans 17 residues. CDR3 region: CASSLGQGAGMNTEAFF. DNA of the CDR3: TGTGCCAGCAGCTTGGGACAGGGGGCTGGGATGAACACTGAAGCTTTCTTT.

V is TRBV27 and J is TRBJ2-3; 7 bases are shared with TRBD1. Germline V gene sequence: CDR1 MNHEY, CDR2 SMNVEV (reference sequence). V gave up 4 bases and J gave up 8 bases; unmatched junction bases: 9. CDR3 length: 14 residues. The CDR3 is CASSSNRGRGTQYF. The CDR3 bases are TGTGCCAGCAGTTCAAACAGGGGACGAGGTACGCAGTATTTT.

The chain couples TRBV11-2 to TRBJ1-1; no definite D call. Trimming left V 4 bases short and J 1 base short, with 10 bases between. Germline V lookup: CDR1 SGHAT, CDR2 FQNNGV. CDR3 size: 14 residues. The CDR3 reads CASSYSVRNTEAFF. In nucleotides, the CDR3 is TGTGCCAGCAGCTACTCCGTAAGGAACACTGAAGCTTTCTTT.

The CDR3 protein is CASSQVRGGTGELFF. In nucleotides, the CDR3 is TGTGCCAGCAGCCAAGTTCGGGGAGGCACCGGGGAGCTGTTTTTT. The rearrangement uses TRBV3-1 (or the pseudogene TRBV3-2) and TRBJ2-2, with a tentative D call TRBD2 (6 bases). Germline V gene sequence: CDR1 LGHDT, CDR2 YNNKEL (reference sequence). The CDR3 has 15 residues. The V gene lost 1 base and the J gene lost 4 bases, with 10 bases spanning the gap.